Listed below are T cell receptor beta chains from one sample, sequenced in a study of a mutant IDH1 vaccine in newly diagnosed glioma. Clones were sequenced by immunoSEQ multiplex PCR, and TCRdb holds only the in-frame ones, with some missing. This table has tens of thousands of clones, 65% to 85% appearing once. This specimen was PBMCs, taken from a glioma patient treated with radiotherapy, temozolomide or both. The receptors shown here come from a young man with glioma. Each CDR3 is given with its conserved first and last residue. Fields, in order: clone size, D gene, J gene, V gene, CDR3 protein, CDR3 DNA. The D gene is left open where the match is weak. Rows may omit the clone size; those that give it use once, few, many or a size class.

size: -
D: -
J: TRBJ1-1
V: TRBV5-1
CDR3: CASSLGWGATEAFF
DNA: TGCGCCAGCAGCTTGGGGTGGGGGGCCACTGAAGCTTTCTTT

size: -
D: TRBD2
J: TRBJ2-1
V: TRBV29-1
CDR3: CSVANRGDEQFF
DNA: TGCAGCGTTGCGAACCGGGGGGACGAGCAGTTCTTC

size: -
D: -
J: TRBJ2-3
V: TRBV30
CDR3: CAWTHWGELNTQYF
DNA: TGTGCCTGGACCCACTGGGGGGAACTAAATACGCAGTATTTT

size: few
D: -
J: TRBJ2-7
V: TRBV25-1
CDR3: CASKDGYEQYF
DNA: TGTGCCAGCAAGGACGGCTACGAGCAGTACTTC

size: -
D: -
J: TRBJ2-7
V: TRBV11-2
CDR3: CASSLSRVHEQYF
DNA: TGTGCCAGCAGCTTATCCAGGGTTCACGAGCAGTACTTC

size: -
D: TRBD2
J: TRBJ2-7
V: TRBV28
CDR3: CASSSGGDWYEQYF
DNA: TGTGCCAGCAGTTCCGGGGGGGACTGGTACGAGCAGTACTTC

size: medium-sized
D: -
J: TRBJ1-2
V: TRBV4-1
CDR3: CASSQDQGFGGYTF
DNA: TGCGCCAGCAGCCAAGATCAGGGGTTCGGTGGCTACACCTTC

size: -
D: -
J: TRBJ1-1
V: TRBV2
CDR3: CAMIRERMNTEAFF
DNA: TGTGCCATGATTCGGGAGCGGATGAACACTGAAGCTTTCTTT

size: -
D: TRBD2
J: TRBJ2-7
V: TRBV27
CDR3: CASSLSRGLASYEQYF
DNA: TGTGCCAGCAGTTTATCGAGGGGACTAGCGAGCTACGAGCAGTACTTC

size: -
D: -
J: TRBJ1-4
V: TRBV15
CDR3: CATSRGDPATNEKLFF
DNA: TGTGCCACCAGCAGAGGTGACCCGGCAACTAATGAAAAACTGTTTTTT

size: -
D: -
J: TRBJ1-6
V: TRBV30
CDR3: CAWSRGGGMGSPLHF
DNA: TGTGCCTGGAGTCGGGGTGGAGGGATGGGTTCACCCCTCCACTTT

size: -
D: -
J: TRBJ1-1
V: TRBV5-1
CDR3: CASSFPVEGEAFF
DNA: TGCGCCAGCAGCTTTCCTGTGGAGGGTGAAGCTTTCTTT

size: -
D: -
J: TRBJ1-1
V: TRBV5-4
CDR3: CASSLSAGKSTEAFF
DNA: TGTGCCAGCAGCTTGAGCGCTGGGAAGAGCACTGAAGCTTTCTTT

size: -
D: -
J: TRBJ2-7
V: TRBV29-1
CDR3: CSVGTDPYEQYF
DNA: TGCAGCGTCGGGACGGACCCCTACGAGCAGTACTTC

size: -
D: -
J: TRBJ2-7
V: TRBV25-1
CDR3: CASSEPGVYEQYF
DNA: TGTGCCAGCAGTGAACCAGGAGTTTACGAGCAGTACTTC

size: -
D: -
J: TRBJ2-7
V: TRBV7-9
CDR3: CASSLARGYEQYF
DNA: TGTGCCAGCAGCTTGGCCAGAGGTTACGAGCAGTACTTC

size: -
D: TRBD1
J: TRBJ1-1
V: TRBV4-1
CDR3: CASSQTTGTGVAFF
DNA: TGCGCCAGCAGCCAGACGACTGGGACAGGGGTAGCTTTCTTT

size: -
D: -
J: TRBJ1-1
V: TRBV7-9
CDR3: CASSLGSRNTEAFF
DNA: TGTGCCAGCAGCTTAGGCAGCCGGAACACTGAAGCTTTCTTT

size: -
D: -
J: TRBJ2-7
V: TRBV27
CDR3: CASSSLLSNSYEQYF
DNA: TGTGCCAGCAGTTCCTTATTATCCAACTCCTACGAGCAGTACTTC

size: -
D: -
J: TRBJ1-5
V: TRBV5-6
CDR3: CASSAYSSRKPQHF
DNA: TGTGCCAGCAGCGCCTACAGCTCTCGGAAGCCCCAGCATTTT

size: -
D: TRBD1
J: TRBJ1-5
V: TRBV5-1
CDR3: CASSITTGDQPQHF
DNA: TGCGCCAGCAGCATTACGACAGGGGACCAGCCCCAGCATTTT

size: -
D: -
J: TRBJ2-3
V: TRBV6-6
CDR3: CASRWRTDTQYF
DNA: TGTGCCAGCCGTTGGAGGACAGATACGCAGTATTTT

size: -
D: TRBD1
J: TRBJ1-4
V: TRBV4-2
CDR3: CASSQEYRGSAEKLFF
DNA: TGTGCCAGCAGCCAGGAATACAGGGGTAGCGCTGAAAAACTGTTTTTT

size: -
D: -
J: TRBJ1-2
V: TRBV5-3
CDR3: CARSLEVSWDTRYGYTF
DNA: TGTGCCAGAAGCTTGGAGGTCAGCTGGGACACTCGCTATGGCTACACCTTC

size: -
D: TRBD1
J: TRBJ1-6
V: TRBV7-2
CDR3: CASSLGTGIGIMSPLHF
DNA: TGTGCCAGCAGCTTAGGGACAGGAATCGGGATTATGTCACCCCTCCACTTT

size: -
D: TRBD1
J: TRBJ1-1
V: TRBV13
CDR3: CASSAGTGIYEAFF
DNA: TGTGCCAGCAGCGCCGGGACAGGGATTTATGAAGCTTTCTTT

size: -
D: -
J: TRBJ1-2
V: TRBV2
CDR3: CASRTDSPAGNGYTF
DNA: TGTGCCAGCAGGACGGACAGTCCCGCGGGCAATGGCTACACCTTC

size: -
D: -
J: TRBJ2-7
V: TRBV18
CDR3: CASSTGSGGWNEQYF
DNA: TGTGCCAGCTCAACCGGGAGCGGAGGGTGGAACGAGCAGTACTTC

size: -
D: -
J: TRBJ1-3
V: TRBV6-1
CDR3: CASARQSSGNTIYF
DNA: TGTGCCAGCGCCCGACAGTCCTCTGGAAACACCATATATTTT

size: -
D: -
J: TRBJ2-1
V: TRBV30
CDR3: CAWSVLGNYNEQFF
DNA: TGTGCCTGGAGTGTACTGGGGAATTACAATGAGCAGTTCTTC

size: -
D: TRBD2
J: TRBJ2-1
V: TRBV4-2
CDR3: CASSQEGGVGSDEQFF
DNA: TGTGCCAGCAGCCAAGAGGGGGGGGTCGGGTCGGATGAGCAGTTCTTC

size: -
D: TRBD1
J: TRBJ1-4
V: TRBV5-1
CDR3: CASSLGDRATNEKLFF
DNA: TGCGCCAGCAGCTTGGGGGACAGGGCAACTAATGAAAAACTGTTTTTT

size: -
D: -
J: TRBJ1-2
V: TRBV27
CDR3: CASSFRSNYGYTF
DNA: TGTGCCAGCAGTTTTCGGTCTAACTATGGCTACACCTTC

size: -
D: -
J: TRBJ1-1
V: TRBV7-9
CDR3: CASSFDRQNTEAFF
DNA: TGTGCCAGCAGCTTCGACAGACAGAACACTGAAGCTTTCTTT

size: once
D: -
J: TRBJ1-5
V: TRBV4-3
CDR3: CASSQDYDQPQHF
DNA: TGCGCCAGCAGCCAAGACTACGATCAGCCCCAGCATTTT

size: few
D: TRBD1
J: TRBJ1-6
V: TRBV29-1
CDR3: CSARQGNSPLHF
DNA: TGCAGCGCCCGACAGGGGAATTCACCCCTCCACTTT

size: -
D: -
J: TRBJ1-2
V: TRBV9
CDR3: CASSVEAANYGYTF
DNA: TGTGCCAGCAGCGTAGAGGCGGCTAACTATGGCTACACCTTC

size: -
D: -
J: TRBJ2-7
V: TRBV6-1
CDR3: CASNPTGWNYEQYF
DNA: TGTGCCAGCAATCCTACAGGGTGGAACTACGAGCAGTACTTC

size: -
D: -
J: TRBJ2-1
V: TRBV20-1
CDR3: CSAASYNEQFF
DNA: TGCAGTGCCGCCTCCTACAATGAGCAGTTCTTC

size: once
D: TRBD1
J: TRBJ1-5
V: TRBV30
CDR3: CAWSSGGDQPQHF
DNA: TGTGCCTGGAGTTCAGGGGGCGATCAGCCCCAGCATTTT

size: -
D: TRBD2
J: TRBJ2-2
V: TRBV7-9
CDR3: CASSPRRLAGDTGELFF
DNA: TGTGCCAGCAGCCCCCGGCGGCTAGCGGGGGACACCGGGGAGCTGTTTTTT

size: -
D: -
J: TRBJ2-4
V: TRBV13
CDR3: CASSPLPPGVKAKNIQYF
DNA: TGTGCCAGCAGCCCCCTCCCCCCGGGGGTGAAAGCCAAAAACATTCAGTACTTC

size: -
D: -
J: TRBJ1-1
V: TRBV5-1
CDR3: CASSLGQGSVAEAFF
DNA: TGCGCCAGCAGCTTAGGTCAGGGGAGCGTGGCTGAAGCTTTCTTT

size: -
D: TRBD1
J: TRBJ1-2
V: TRBV6-6
CDR3: CASRGTGGSEYGYTF
DNA: TGTGCCAGCAGGGGAACAGGGGGCAGCGAATATGGCTACACCTTC

size: -
D: TRBD2
J: TRBJ2-7
V: TRBV4-3
CDR3: CASSQEGGRAGGDEQYF
DNA: TGCGCCAGCAGCCAAGAAGGCGGCCGGGCCGGGGGGGACGAGCAGTACTTC

size: once
D: TRBD1
J: TRBJ2-7
V: TRBV6-1
CDR3: CASYRGDRYEQYF
DNA: TGTGCCAGTTACAGGGGGGACCGCTACGAGCAGTACTTC

size: -
D: TRBD1
J: TRBJ1-2
V: TRBV6-5
CDR3: CASSYSDRGFRRYTF
DNA: TGTGCCAGCAGTTACTCGGACAGGGGATTTAGGCGCTACACCTTC

size: -
D: TRBD2
J: TRBJ2-3
V: TRBV5-1
CDR3: CASSLGGRSTDTQYF
DNA: TGCGCCAGCAGCTTAGGCGGGAGATCGACAGATACGCAGTATTTT

size: -
D: -
J: TRBJ2-7
V: TRBV6-6
CDR3: CASSYSMVREYEQYF
DNA: TGTGCCAGCAGTTACTCGATGGTCAGGGAGTACGAGCAGTACTTC

size: -
D: TRBD2
J: TRBJ2-7
V: TRBV5-4
CDR3: CASSPDPGGYEQYF
DNA: TGTGCCAGCAGCCCTGACCCGGGAGGCTACGAGCAGTACTTC

size: -
D: TRBD1
J: TRBJ2-2
V: TRBV19
CDR3: CASSRTGVNTGELFF
DNA: TGTGCCAGTAGTCGGACAGGGGTGAACACCGGGGAGCTGTTTTTT

size: -
D: -
J: TRBJ1-2
V: TRBV6-5
CDR3: CASRGPTNYGYTF
DNA: TGTGCCAGCAGGGGACCTACTAACTATGGCTACACCTTC

size: -
D: -
J: TRBJ1-1
V: TRBV20-1
CDR3: CSVSITEAFF
DNA: TGCAGTGTGTCGATCACTGAAGCTTTCTTT

size: -
D: -
J: TRBJ1-3
V: TRBV5-6
CDR3: CASSPGGRGRNTIYF
DNA: TGTGCCAGCAGCCCGGGGGGCAGGGGAAGAAACACCATATATTTT